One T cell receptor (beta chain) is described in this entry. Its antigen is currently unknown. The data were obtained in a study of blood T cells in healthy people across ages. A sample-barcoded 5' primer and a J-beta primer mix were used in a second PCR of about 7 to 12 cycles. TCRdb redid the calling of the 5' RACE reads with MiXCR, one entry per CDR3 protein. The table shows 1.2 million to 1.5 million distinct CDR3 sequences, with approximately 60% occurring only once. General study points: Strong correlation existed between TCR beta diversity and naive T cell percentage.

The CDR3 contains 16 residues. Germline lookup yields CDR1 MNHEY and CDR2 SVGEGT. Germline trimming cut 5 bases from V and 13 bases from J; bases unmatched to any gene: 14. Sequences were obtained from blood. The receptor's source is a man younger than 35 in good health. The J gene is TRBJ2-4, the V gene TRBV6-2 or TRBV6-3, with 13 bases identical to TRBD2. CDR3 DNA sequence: TGTGCCAGCAGTCCCGGACTAGCGGGGGTCTTCAATGAGCAGTACTTC. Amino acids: CASSPGLAGVFNEQYF.